This T cell receptor beta chain was profiled in a study of T cell responses to AZD1222 COVID-19 vaccine. General study results and limits: Only a handful of AZD1222 recipients, roughly 6 in all, had baseline seropositivity.

Germline V CDR1 and CDR2: MNHEY, SVGEGT. The CDR3 spans 11 residues. V shed 4 bases and J shed 1 base, with 1 base lying between them. About this clone: Antigen unknown.

Clones were read by immunoSEQ multiplex PCR, and TCRdb kept only the in-frame ones, dropping some. This table holds about 140,000 clones, approximately 94% found once. This chain links TRBV6-2 or TRBV6-3 with TRBJ2-5; unclear D gene. The material sequenced was peripheral blood, taken on day 0 of AZD1222 vaccination. The sequence derives from an adult in good health. CDR3 bases: TGTGCCAGCAGTTCCCAAGAGACCCAGTACTTC. Protein: CASSSQETQYF.